This T cell receptor beta chain was profiled in a study of identical twins. Addition of a universal primer site occurred through template switching, and cDNA carried unique molecular identifiers. Each CDR3 protein is one row after TCRdb ran MiXCR on the 5' RACE reads. The repertoire has around 550,000 distinct CDR3 sequences, approximately 14% of them found once; the top ten carry roughly 0.42%. This CDR3 comprises 16 residues. The V segment lost 6 bases and the J segment 1 base; nucleotides outside the gene matches: 8. As regards this clonotype: Its antigen is as yet unknown.

Study-level findings and limits: Among monozygotic twins, out-of-frame TCR alpha sharing exceeded what models predicted. There is a chance that invariant MAIT and iNKT cells partially muddied zero-insertion analyses.

The sample also formed part of further work on yellow fever vaccine responses in identical twins.

The V gene is TRBV12-3 or TRBV12-4, the J gene TRBJ2-3; 9 positions agree with TRBD1. This clonotype originated in a woman aged 18 to 35 in good health. Specimen: CD4+ T cells sorted from blood. CDR3 sequence: CASRPGTGYGTDTQYF. The CDR3 coding sequence is TGTGCCAGCAGACCCGGGACAGGGTACGGCACAGATACGCAGTATTTT.